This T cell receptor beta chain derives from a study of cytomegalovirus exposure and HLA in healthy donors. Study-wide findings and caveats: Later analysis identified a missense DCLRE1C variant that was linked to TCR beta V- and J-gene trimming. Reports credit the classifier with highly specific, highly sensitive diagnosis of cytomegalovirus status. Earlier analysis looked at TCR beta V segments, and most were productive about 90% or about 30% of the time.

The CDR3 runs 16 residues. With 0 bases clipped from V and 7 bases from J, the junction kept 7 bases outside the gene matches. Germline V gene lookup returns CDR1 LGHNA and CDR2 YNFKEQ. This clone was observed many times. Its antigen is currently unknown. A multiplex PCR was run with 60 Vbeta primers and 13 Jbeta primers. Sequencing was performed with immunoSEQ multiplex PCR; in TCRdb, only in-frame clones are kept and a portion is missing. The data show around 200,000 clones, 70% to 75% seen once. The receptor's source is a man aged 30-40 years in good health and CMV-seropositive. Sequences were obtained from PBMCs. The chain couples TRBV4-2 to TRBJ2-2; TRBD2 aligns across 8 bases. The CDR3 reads CASSQDSTGGGGELFF. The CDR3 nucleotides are TGTGCCAGCAGCCAAGATTCGACGGGAGGGGGCGGGGAGCTGTTTTTT.